These 26 T cell receptor beta chains were sequenced from one sample in a study of blood T cell repertoires in COVID-19. Here immunoSEQ multiplex PCR was the method, and the copy in TCRdb shows in-frame clones only, minus some. The profile shows around 280,000 clones, around four fifths of them singletons. The sample was peripheral blood. The receptors were gathered from a woman aged 45-60 years with active or convalescent COVID-19.

The chain's CDR3 is CASSLTGSNEKLFF. The CDR3 DNA reads as TGCGCCAGCAGCTTGACAGGGAGTAATGAAAAACTGTTTTTT. V usage is TRBV5-1 and J usage is TRBJ1-4, with D possibly matching TRBD1 (6 bases). The CDR3 is 14 residues long. From germline, CDR1 is SGHRS and CDR2 YFSETQ. V lost 1 base to trimming and J lost 4 bases, with 8 bases between them. Full variable domain (remainder filled in from reference TRBV5-1 and TRBJ1-4): KAGVTQTPRYLIKTRGQQVTLSCSPISGHRSVSWYQQTPGQGLQFLFEYFSETQRNKGNFPGRFSGRQFSNSRSEMNVSTLELGDSALYLCASSLTGSNEKLFFGSGTQLSVL.

The genes are TRBV7-9 and TRBJ2-2; 12 bases fit TRBD2. V lost 1 base, J lost 3 bases, and 6 bases stayed unmatched. The CDR3 loop spans 18 amino acids. Germline CDR1 and CDR2: SEHNR and FQNEAQ (reference sequence). In DNA form, the CDR3 reads TGTGCCAGCAGCTTAGTAGAACTAGCGGGAGGTTACACCGGGGAGCTGTTTTTT. Translated, it gives CASSLVELAGGYTGELFF.

This clone has a handful of counts. The chain uses TRBV30 and TRBJ1-2; D perhaps matches TRBD1 (6 bases). Germline V gene data show CDR1 as GTSNPN and CDR2 as SVGIG (reference sequence). The length of the CDR3 is 13 residues. Trimming took 2 bases from V and 6 from J, leaving 13 bases between them. The CDR3 nucleotides are TGTGCCTGGAGTACCGCGACAGGACATGGCTACACCTTC. Translating it yields CAWSTATGHGYTF.

This clone was recorded a few times. The rearrangement links TRBV7-9 to TRBJ1-2, with D maybe TRBD1 (6 bases). Germline-derived CDR1 and CDR2 are SEHNR and FQNEAQ (reference sequence). Between the trimmed V and J ends, which lost 5 bases and 4 bases, there was a span of 11 bases. The CDR3 consists of 13 residues. For the CDR3, the DNA is TGTGCCAGCAGCGAGGGGGAAGGCTATGGCTACACCTTC. It codes for CASSEGEGYGYTF.

The chain links TRBV6-5 to TRBJ2-4, with D possibly TRBD1 on 5 matching bases. V shed 4 bases and J shed 1 base, with 14 bases lying between them. The CDR3 runs to 16 residues. Germline CDR1 MNHEY, CDR2 SVGAGI. The CDR3 sequence: CASSSPGMGAKNIQYF. Written as DNA, the CDR3 is TGTGCCAGCAGTTCTCCAGGGATGGGGGCCAAAAACATTCAGTACTTC.

V is TRBV5-1 and J is TRBJ2-1; TRBD2 matches at 9 bases. CDR3 length: 15 amino acids. Germline V gene data show CDR1 as SGHRS and CDR2 as YFSETQ. V was clipped by 0 bases and J by 9 bases; unmatched bases: 7. The CDR3 region has the DNA TGCGCCAGCAGCTTGGCCAGCGGGAGGCATGGTGAGCAGTTCTTC. This encodes CASSLASGRHGEQFF.

The chain recombines TRBV11-1 with TRBJ2-4; D is uncertain. Trimming cost V 5 bases and J 10 bases, with 9 bases left between them. This CDR3 spans 11 amino acids. CDR1 and CDR2 (germline): SGHAT, FQDESV (reference sequence). The chain's CDR3 is CASSRQMIQYF. CDR3 in DNA: TGTGCCAGCAGCCGTCAGATGATTCAGTACTTC. The complete variable domain, with remaining parts taken from reference TRBV11-1 and TRBJ2-4, reads EAEVAQSPRYKITEKSQAVAFWCDPISGHATLYWYRQILGQGPELLVQFQDESVVDDSQLPKDRFSAERLKGVDSTLKIQPAELGDSAMYLCASSRQMIQYFGAGTRLSVL.

This clone was seen a handful of times. This chain links TRBV6-7 with TRBJ1-5; TRBD1 matches at 8 bases. TRBV6-7 belongs to the ORF category, with a function that is uncertain. The CDR3 contains 13 residues. V dropped 10 bases and J dropped 8; count of bases not matched to a gene: 10. The CDR3 reads CANSHRGSKPQHF. As DNA, the CDR3 is TGTGCCAACTCACACAGGGGGAGTAAGCCCCAGCATTTT.

The chain recombines TRBV7-9 with TRBJ1-4; TRBD1 might be the D (5 bases). The CDR3 totals 14 residues. The germline V gene encodes CDR1 SEHNR and CDR2 FQNEAQ (reference sequence). Trimming stripped 0 bases from V and 7 bases from J, with 9 bases between. This CDR3 is CASSLAGGGEKLFF. The CDR3 DNA reads as TGTGCCAGCAGCTTAGCCGGGGGAGGTGAAAAACTGTTTTTT. The full variable domain, its missing parts supplied by reference TRBV7-9 and TRBJ1-4, is DTGVSQNPRHKITKRGQNVTFRCDPISEHNRLYWYRQTLGQGPEFLTYFQNEAQLEKSRLLSDRFSAERPKGSFSTLEIQRTEQGDSAMYLCASSLAGGGEKLFFGSGTQLSVL.

This clone occurred a few times. The V gene is TRBV28, the J gene TRBJ2-3, with 8 nucleotides matching TRBD2. The J segment lost 0 bases and the V segment lost 6 bases, leaving 5 bases of the junction unmatched. The CDR3 is 15 residues long. From germline, CDR1 is MDHEN and CDR2 SYDVKM. The CDR3 DNA is TGTGCCAGCAGCCAAACTAGCGGAAGCACAGATACGCAGTATTTT. Encoded protein: CASSQTSGSTDTQYF. The complete variable domain, with remaining parts taken from reference TRBV28 and TRBJ2-3, reads DVKVTQSSRYLVKRTGEKVFLECVQDMDHENMFWYRQDPGLGLRLIYFSYDVKMKEKGDIPEGYSVSREKKERFSLILESASTNQTSMYLCASSQTSGSTDTQYFGPGTRLTVL.

The chain carries TRBV19 and TRBJ1-3; no reliable D call. V was clipped by 6 bases and J by 0 bases, with 3 bases between them. Per the germline V gene, CDR1 is LNHDA and CDR2 is SQIVND (reference sequence). The CDR3 has 12 amino acids. CDR3 region: CASSYSGNTIYF. The CDR3 DNA sequence: TGTGCCAGTAGCTACTCTGGAAACACCATATATTTT.

This chain joins TRBV11-2 and TRBJ1-1; D ambiguous. CDR3 size: 14 residues. V was cut by 5 bases and J by 0 bases, with 10 bases left in between. The V gene's germline CDR1 is SGHAT and CDR2 FQNNGV. CDR3 coding DNA: TGTGCCAGCAGCCTTTTTCCGGTGAACACTGAAGCTTTCTTT. Its protein product is CASSLFPVNTEAFF.

This clone was detected only once. The V gene is TRBV10-1, the J gene TRBJ2-2; tentatively, D is TRBD2 (6 bases). The CDR3 consists of 13 residues. Trimming took 3 bases from V and 6 from J, leaving 8 bases between them. The germline V gene encodes CDR1 WNHNN and CDR2 SYGVQD (reference sequence). The CDR3 DNA sequence: TGCGCCAGCAGTGAAGGGACTGCCGGGGAGCTGTTTTTT. Protein product: CASSEGTAGELFF.

This clone showed up just a few times. The genes are TRBV5-4 and TRBJ1-1; D gene uncertain. This CDR3 has 12 residues. Trimming stripped 0 bases from V and 6 bases from J, with 6 bases between. Germline V gene sequence: CDR1 SGHNT, CDR2 YYREEE (reference sequence). CDR3 residues: CASSLDSSEAFF. The CDR3 DNA follows: TGTGCCAGCAGCTTGGACAGCTCTGAAGCTTTCTTT. The whole variable domain, remainder taken from reference TRBV5-4 and TRBJ1-1, is ETGVTQSPTHLIKTRGQQVTLRCSSQSGHNTVSWYQQALGQGPQFIFQYYREEENGRGNFPPRFSGLQFPNYSSELNVNALELDDSALYLCASSLDSSEAFFGQGTRLTVV.

The chain carries TRBV28 and TRBJ2-1, with 10 bases aligning to TRBD2. The CDR3 length is 16 residues. CDR1 MDHEN and CDR2 SYDVKM come from the germline V gene. The V segment lost 4 bases and the J segment 8 bases; nucleotides outside the gene matches: 11. CDR3 in amino acids: CASSSLWVAGGDEQFF. The CDR3 region has the DNA TGTGCCAGCAGTTCACTATGGGTAGCGGGAGGTGATGAGCAGTTCTTC. Combining the CDR3 with reference TRBV28 and TRBJ2-1 gives the whole variable domain DVKVTQSSRYLVKRTGEKVFLECVQDMDHENMFWYRQDPGLGLRLIYFSYDVKMKEKGDIPEGYSVSREKKERFSLILESASTNQTSMYLCASSSLWVAGGDEQFFGPGTRLTVL.

J is TRBJ2-1 and V is TRBV2; 9 bases agree with TRBD2. With V trimmed by 4 bases and J by 8 bases, 9 bases remained unmatched. The CDR3 totals 15 residues. Germline CDR1 SNHLY, CDR2 FYNNEI. CDR3 in DNA: TGTGCCAGCAGTGTCCGGGGGACTAGCAAGGATGAGCAGTTCTTC. Its translation is CASSVRGTSKDEQFF.

CDR3 amino acids: CASSTQTGGQPQHF. CDR3 DNA: TGTGCCAGTAGTACCCAGACAGGGGGGCAGCCCCAGCATTTT. The chain couples TRBV19 to TRBJ1-5; TRBD1 matches at 9 bases. Losses at the gene ends were 4 bases for V and 7 bases for J; bases not matched to a gene: 5. Germline V gene sequence: CDR1 LNHDA, CDR2 SQIVND (reference sequence). The CDR3 sequence is 14 residues long. Combining the CDR3 with reference TRBV19 and TRBJ1-5 gives the whole variable domain DGGITQSPKYLFRKEGQNVTLSCEQNLNHDAMYWYRQDPGQGLRLIYYSQIVNDFQKGDIAEGYSVSREKKESFPLTVTSAQKNPTAFYLCASSTQTGGQPQHFGDGTRLSIL.

CDR3 nucleotides: TGTGCCAGCAGCCCGACTACCAATACGCAGTATTTT. This encodes CASSPTTNTQYF. The rearrangement joins TRBV7-2 to TRBJ2-3; tentatively, D is TRBD2 (5 bases). V lost 5 bases and J 7 bases, leaving 10 bases between the germline ends. The germline V gene has CDR1 SGHTA and CDR2 FQGNSA. The CDR3 loop spans 12 amino acids. Based on the CDR3 plus reference TRBV7-2 and TRBJ2-3, the full variable domain is GAGVSQSPSNKVTEKGKDVELRCDPISGHTALYWYRQSLGQGLEFLIYFQGNSAPDKSGLPSDRFSAERTGGSVSTLTIQRTQQEDSAVYLCASSPTTNTQYFGPGTRLTVL.

This clone came up a few times. CDR3 protein: CASKLGGVDTGELFF. CDR3 DNA sequence: TGTGCCAGCAAACTCGGGGGGGTGGACACCGGGGAGCTGTTTTTT. V gene TRBV5-4 combines with J gene TRBJ2-2; TRBD2 matches at 8 bases. CDR1 SGHNT and CDR2 YYREEE come from the germline V gene (reference sequence). Trimming cost V 6 bases and J 3 bases; bases outside gene matches: 7. The CDR3 spans 15 residues.

This sequence joins TRBV21-1 and TRBJ1-2; the table's D call, TRBD1, was not checked against the DNA. TRBV21-1 is shown as a pseudogene. The CDR3 length is 16 residues. CDR3 bases: TGTGCCAGCAGCAATAGAGCCAGGGGGCGGGACTATGGCTACACCTTC. It encodes CASSNRARGRDYGYTF.

The V call is TRBV6-6, the J call TRBJ1-2, with a possible D match to TRBD1 (6 bases). This CDR3 has 14 residues. The germline CDR1 and CDR2 sequences are MNHNY and SVGAGI (reference sequence). Trimming removed 5 bases from V and 8 bases from J, with 18 bases in between. The CDR3 DNA reads as TGTGCCAGCAGTCCCCCCGACAGGTCCGGGGGCTACACCTTC. It translates to CASSPPDRSGGYTF.

As to this clone: Other DNA sequences in this sample translate to the same CDR3. The genes are TRBV24-1 and TRBJ2-3; unclear D gene. Germline V CDR1 and CDR2: KGHDR, SFDVKD. This CDR3 spans 13 amino acids. V was clipped by 4 bases and J by 2 bases, with 6 bases between them. The CDR3 nucleotides read TGTGCCACCAGTGACCCTTCCACAGATACGCAGTATTTT. Its protein is CATSDPSTDTQYF.

V gene TRBV24-1 combines with J gene TRBJ2-1, with 7 bases fitting TRBD2. This CDR3 has 16 residues. The V gene's germline CDR1 is KGHDR and CDR2 SFDVKD. The junction had 1 base not matched to a gene; V was cut back by 0 bases and J by 0 bases. The CDR3 DNA is TGTGCCACCAGTGATTTGGGGGACTACTCCTACAATGAGCAGTTCTTC. Protein sequence: CATSDLGDYSYNEQFF.

V is TRBV27 and J is TRBJ1-1; TRBD1 matches 7 bases. V dropped 8 bases and J dropped 0; count of bases not matched to a gene: 6. CDR1 is MNHEY and CDR2 is SMNVEV in the germline V gene (reference sequence). The CDR3 consists of 14 residues. The chain's CDR3 is CASSGGSMNTEAFF. The DNA for the CDR3 is TGTGCCAGCTCAGGGGGATCGATGAACACTGAAGCTTTCTTT.

This clone appeared a single time. This sample includes further DNA sequences coding for the same CDR3. The chain carries TRBV19 and TRBJ2-4; tentatively, D is TRBD2 (6 bases). Germline V gives CDR1 LNHDA, CDR2 SQIVND (reference sequence). This CDR3 region has 14 residues. The germline V and J ends were trimmed by 5 bases and 3 bases, with 11 bases remaining between them. The CDR3 protein is CASSHPGDKNIQYF. The CDR3 DNA is TGTGCCAGTAGTCATCCGGGGGACAAAAACATTCAGTACTTC.

Only one count was recorded for this clone. This chain uses TRBV18 with TRBJ2-1, with 11 bases that match TRBD2. CDR1 and CDR2 from the germline V gene are KGHSH and LQKENI. V was clipped by 3 bases and J by 5 bases; unmatched bases: 9. CDR3 length: 17 residues. DNA of the CDR3: TGTGCCAGCTCACCTATTGCCGGGACTAGCGGCAACAATGAGCAGTTCTTC. Its protein is CASSPIAGTSGNNEQFF. The variable domain in full, with the rest retrieved from reference TRBV18 and TRBJ2-1, is NAGVMQNPRHLVRRRGQEARLRCSPMKGHSHVYWYRQLPEEGLKFMVYLQKENIIDESGMPKERFSAEFPKEGPSILRIQQVVRGDSAAYFCASSPIAGTSGNNEQFFGPGTRLTVL.